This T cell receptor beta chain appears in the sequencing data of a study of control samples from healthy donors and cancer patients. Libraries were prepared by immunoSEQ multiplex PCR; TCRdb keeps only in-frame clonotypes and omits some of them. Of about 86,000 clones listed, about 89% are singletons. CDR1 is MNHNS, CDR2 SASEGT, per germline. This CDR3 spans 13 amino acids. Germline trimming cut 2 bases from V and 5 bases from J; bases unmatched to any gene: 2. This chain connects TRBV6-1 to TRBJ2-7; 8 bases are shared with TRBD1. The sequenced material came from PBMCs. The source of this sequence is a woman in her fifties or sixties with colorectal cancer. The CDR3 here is CASSERQGHEQYV. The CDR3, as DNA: TGTGCCAGCAGTGAAAGACAGGGGCACGAGCAGTACGTC.